This record concerns one TCR beta chain sequence. These data come from a study of blood T cell repertoires in COVID-19. Source study methods: How many nucleated cells were present was estimated from reference gene primer amplification. The protocol was immunoSEQ multiplex PCR, while the TCRdb copy is restricted to in-frame clones and leaves out a portion. V and J calls plus clone size are reproduced from that table; the DNA served to infer D and trimming. Among over 150,000 clones listed, 70% to 90% were seen once. The V and J ends lost 5 bases and 1 base respectively, with 13 bases between them. The germline CDR1 and CDR2 sequences are SQVTM and ANQGSEA. The CDR3 extends over 14 amino acids.

The J gene is TRBJ2-3, the V gene TRBV29-1; D perhaps matches TRBD1 (7 bases). This clonotype was obtained from a man aged 45 to 65 with COVID-19, enrolled during active disease. The sequenced sample consisted of peripheral blood. In nucleotides, the CDR3 is TGCAGCGTTTACGACAGGGAGGGCACAGATACGCAGTATTTT. This translates into CSVYDREGTDTQYF.